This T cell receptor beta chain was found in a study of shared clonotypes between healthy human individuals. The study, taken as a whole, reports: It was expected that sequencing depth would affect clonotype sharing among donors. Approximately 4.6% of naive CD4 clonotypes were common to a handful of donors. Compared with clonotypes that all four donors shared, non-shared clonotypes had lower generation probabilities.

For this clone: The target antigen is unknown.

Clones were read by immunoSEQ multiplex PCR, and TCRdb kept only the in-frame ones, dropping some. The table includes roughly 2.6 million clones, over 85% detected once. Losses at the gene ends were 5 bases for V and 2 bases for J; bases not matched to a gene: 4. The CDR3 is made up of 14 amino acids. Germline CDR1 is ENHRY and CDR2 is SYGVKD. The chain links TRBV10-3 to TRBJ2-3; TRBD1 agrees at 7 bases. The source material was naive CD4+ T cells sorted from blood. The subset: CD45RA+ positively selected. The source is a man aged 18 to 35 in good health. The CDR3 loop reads CAISSDRTTDTQYF. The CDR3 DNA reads TGTGCCATCAGTTCGGACAGGACCACAGATACGCAGTATTTT.